Below are 15 T cell receptor beta chains sequenced from a single sample in a study of T-cell memory formation after mild COVID-19. Via MiXCR, TCRdb re-called the 5' RACE reads, giving one row per CDR3 protein. The sample carries 150,000 to 200,000 distinct CDR3 sequences, under 14% recorded once. Sequences were obtained from PBMCs or a T cell subset sorted from them (not recorded which). Receptors were obtained from a man aged 18 to 30 who had mild COVID-19 (a few samples of this study predate the infection). Cell type and time point are not known.

This clonotype was seen only a few times. The V gene is TRBV21-1, the J gene TRBJ2-7. TRBV21-1 is noted as a pseudogene. The CDR3 is 15 residues long. CDR3 sequence: CASSLGQGGSYEQYV. In nucleotides, the CDR3 is TGTGCCAGCAGCCTCGGGCAAGGAGGCTCCTACGAGCAGTACGTC.

This chain joins TRBV7-9 and TRBJ1-2, with no clear D. The germline gives CDR1 SEHNR, CDR2 FQNEAQ (reference sequence). The V end lost 4 bases, the J end lost 4 bases, and 10 bases lay between the germline ends. The CDR3 length is 13 residues. This CDR3 reads CASSSDGVYGYTF. The CDR3 coding sequence is TGTGCCAGCAGCTCGGACGGAGTCTATGGCTACACCTTC.

This chain joins TRBV10-3 and TRBJ2-7; a weak D match, TRBD1 (5 bases). The CDR3 runs to 13 residues. V was trimmed by 7 bases and J by 0 bases, leaving 10 bases between them. Germline CDR1 ENHRY, CDR2 SYGVKD. The CDR3 is CAITDSSSYEQYF. CDR3 coding DNA: TGTGCCATCACCGACAGTTCCTCCTACGAGCAGTACTTC.

This clonotype appeared a few times. This rearrangement joins TRBV5-4 to TRBJ2-7; tentative D call: TRBD2 (7 bases). The germline V gene has CDR1 SGHNT and CDR2 YYREEE (reference sequence). The CDR3 is 14 amino acids. Between the trimmed V and J ends, which lost 4 bases and 7 bases, there was a span of 18 bases. The CDR3 DNA reads TGTGCCAGCAGCCGGGGGGACAATCCGGGAGAGCAGTACGTC. This sequence encodes CASSRGDNPGEQYV.

The V gene is TRBV2, the J gene TRBJ2-5; TRBD2 aligns across 7 bases. Germline V gene lookup returns CDR1 SNHLY and CDR2 FYNNEI. CDR3 length: 15 amino acids. With V trimmed by 4 bases and J by 1 base, 6 bases remained unmatched. The CDR3 DNA follows: TGTGCCAGCAGTGGGTCGCGGGGGAGCCAAGAGACCCAGTACTTC. It codes for CASSGSRGSQETQYF. Full variable domain (outside the CDR3, taken from reference TRBV2 and TRBJ2-5): EPEVTQTPSHQVTQMGQEVILRCVPISNHLYFYWYRQILGQKVEFLVSFYNNEISEKSEIFDDQFSVERPDGSNFTLKIRSTKLEDSAMYFCASSGSRGSQETQYFGPGTRLLVL.

V and J are TRBV20-1 and TRBJ2-1; the match to TRBD1 covers 8 bases. Germline-derived CDR1 and CDR2 are DFQATT and SNEGSKA (reference sequence). V shed 3 bases, J shed 7 bases, and the junction held 8 bases outside the gene matches. This CDR3 has 14 residues. DNA of the CDR3: TGCAGTGCTAGGCAGGGGGCCTCGGTGAATGAGCAGTTCTTC. Translating it yields CSARQGASVNEQFF.

In this sample, this clonotype turned up a few times. Written as DNA, the CDR3 is TGCGCCAGCAGCTTGGAACCAGGGGGCCTCCAAGAGACCCAGTACTTC. Translated: CASSLEPGGLQETQYF. V and J are TRBV5-1 and TRBJ2-5; 8 nucleotides match TRBD1. The J segment lost 1 base and the V segment lost 0 bases, leaving 5 bases of the junction unmatched. The CDR3 covers 16 residues. The germline CDR1 and CDR2 sequences are SGHRS and YFSETQ. Full variable domain (missing parts from reference TRBV5-1 and TRBJ2-5): KAGVTQTPRYLIKTRGQQVTLSCSPISGHRSVSWYQQTPGQGLQFLFEYFSETQRNKGNFPGRFSGRQFSNSRSEMNVSTLELGDSALYLCASSLEPGGLQETQYFGPGTRLLVL.

The gene calls are TRBV5-1 and TRBJ1-6; no clear D gene. This CDR3 spans 14 amino acids. Trimming stripped 0 bases from V and 5 bases from J, with 6 bases between. CDR1 SGHRS and CDR2 YFSETQ come from the germline V gene. As DNA, the CDR3 is TGCGCCAGCAGCTTGGGCACCAATAATTCACCCCTCCACTTT. It yields the protein CASSLGTNNSPLHF. Full variable domain (rest looked up from reference TRBV5-1 and TRBJ1-6): KAGVTQTPRYLIKTRGQQVTLSCSPISGHRSVSWYQQTPGQGLQFLFEYFSETQRNKGNFPGRFSGRQFSNSRSEMNVSTLELGDSALYLCASSLGTNNSPLHFGNGTRLTVT.

This clonotype was counted between two and nine times. V gene TRBV5-1 combines with J gene TRBJ2-3; 8 bases fit TRBD2. The V gene end was trimmed by 0 bases and the J gene end by 2 bases; junction bases not matched to a gene: 5. The length of the CDR3 is 16 residues. Germline CDR1 SGHRS, CDR2 YFSETQ. CDR3 amino acids: CASSLAERGYTDTQYF. Written as DNA, the CDR3 is TGCGCCAGCAGCTTGGCGGAGCGGGGGTACACAGATACGCAGTATTTT.

The J gene is TRBJ2-3, the V gene TRBV7-6; 7 nucleotides align to TRBD1. With 4 bases clipped from V and 2 bases from J, the junction kept 6 bases outside the gene matches. Germline CDR1 reads SGHVS; CDR2 reads FNYEAQ. The CDR3 has 15 residues. The CDR3 DNA sequence: TGTGCCAGCAGCTATCGACAGGGCCTCACAGATACGCAGTATTTT. Translating gives CASSYRQGLTDTQYF.

V usage is TRBV2 and J usage is TRBJ2-1; D remains unclear. Looked up from germline, CDR1 is SNHLY and CDR2 is FYNNEI. This CDR3 region has 15 residues. The V end lost 6 bases, the J end lost 0 bases, and 12 bases lay between the germline ends. This CDR3 reads CASSRLLSSYNEQFF. CDR3 nucleotides: TGTGCCAGCAGCCGACTCCTCAGCTCCTACAATGAGCAGTTCTTC.

J is TRBJ2-5 and V is TRBV7-6; either TRBD1 or TRBD2 may fit D (5 bases each). Germline V gene lookup returns CDR1 SGHVS and CDR2 FNYEAQ. V lost 7 bases and J 6 bases, leaving 18 bases between the germline ends. This CDR3 spans 14 amino acids. CDR3 amino acids: CASTPPRGPQTQYF. The CDR3 DNA sequence: TGTGCCAGCACACCTCCCCGGGGACCCCAGACCCAGTACTTC. Using reference TRBV7-6 and TRBJ2-5 for the parts outside the CDR3, the full variable domain is GAGVSQSPRYKVTKRGQDVALRCDPISGHVSLYWYRQALGQGPEFLTYFNYEAQQDKSGLPNDRFSAERPEGSISTLTIQRTEQRDSAMYRCASTPPRGPQTQYFGPGTRLLVL.

The J gene is TRBJ1-6, the V gene TRBV5-1, with TRBD1 as a possible D gene (5 bases). Per the germline V gene, CDR1 is SGHRS and CDR2 is YFSETQ. The CDR3 extends over 14 amino acids. V shed 2 bases and J shed 9 bases, with 12 bases lying between them. The CDR3 region has the DNA TGCGCCAGCAGCTTCCAGGGTCTAGGTTCACCCCTCCACTTT. Amino acids: CASSFQGLGSPLHF.

In its sample, this clonotype was seen a few times. This chain joins TRBV5-1 and TRBJ2-7; 9 nucleotides match TRBD2. The CDR3 covers 18 residues. The germline V gene has CDR1 SGHRS and CDR2 YFSETQ. Trimming took 0 bases from V and 6 from J; bases not matched to a gene: 16. This CDR3 is CASSLETLAGATFGEQYF. The CDR3 nucleotides are TGCGCCAGCAGCTTGGAAACCTTAGCGGGGGCTACCTTCGGCGAGCAGTACTTC.

The rearrangement joins TRBV12-3 or TRBV12-4 to TRBJ2-7; TRBD2 might be the D (6 bases). V lost 1 base and J lost 0, with 10 bases in between. The CDR3 loop spans 15 amino acids. Here the CDR3 reads CASSLGGVTSYEQYF. The DNA of the CDR3 is TGTGCCAGCAGTTTAGGCGGGGTTACCTCCTACGAGCAGTACTTC.